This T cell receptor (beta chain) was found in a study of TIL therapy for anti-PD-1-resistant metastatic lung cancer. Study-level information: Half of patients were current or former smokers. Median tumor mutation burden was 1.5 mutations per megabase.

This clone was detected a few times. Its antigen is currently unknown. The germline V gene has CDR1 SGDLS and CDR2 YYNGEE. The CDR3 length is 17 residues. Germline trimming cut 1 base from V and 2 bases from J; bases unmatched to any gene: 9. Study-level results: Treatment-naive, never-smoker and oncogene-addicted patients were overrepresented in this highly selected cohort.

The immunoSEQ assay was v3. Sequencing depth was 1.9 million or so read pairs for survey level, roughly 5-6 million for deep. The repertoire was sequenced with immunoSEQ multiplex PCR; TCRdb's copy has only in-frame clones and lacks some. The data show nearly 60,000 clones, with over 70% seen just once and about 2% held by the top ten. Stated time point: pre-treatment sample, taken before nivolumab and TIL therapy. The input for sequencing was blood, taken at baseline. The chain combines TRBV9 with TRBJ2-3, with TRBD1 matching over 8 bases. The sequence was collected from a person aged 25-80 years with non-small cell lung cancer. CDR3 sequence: CASSVLGRGPSTDTQYF. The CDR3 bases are TGTGCCAGCAGCGTACTGGGCAGGGGGCCCTCCACAGATACGCAGTATTTT.